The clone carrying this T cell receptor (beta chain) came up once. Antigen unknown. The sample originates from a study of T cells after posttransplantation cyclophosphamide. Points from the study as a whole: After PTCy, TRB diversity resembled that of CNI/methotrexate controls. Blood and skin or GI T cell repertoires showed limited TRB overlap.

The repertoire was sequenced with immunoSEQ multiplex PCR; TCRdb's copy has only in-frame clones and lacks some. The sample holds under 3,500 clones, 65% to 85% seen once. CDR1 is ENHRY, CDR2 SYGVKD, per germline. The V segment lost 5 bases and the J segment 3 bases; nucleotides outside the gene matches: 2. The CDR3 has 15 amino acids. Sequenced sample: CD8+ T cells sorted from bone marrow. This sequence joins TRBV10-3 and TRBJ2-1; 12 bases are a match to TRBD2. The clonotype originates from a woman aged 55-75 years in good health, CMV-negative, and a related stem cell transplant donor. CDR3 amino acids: CAISQLAGGYNEQFF. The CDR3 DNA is TGTGCCATCAGTCAACTAGCGGGGGGCTACAATGAGCAGTTCTTC.